The rows below give T cell receptor beta chains drawn from one sample of a study of CD8+ T cells in alopecia areata. The protocol was immunoSEQ multiplex PCR, while the TCRdb copy is restricted to in-frame clones and leaves out a portion. The sample consists of over 90,000 clones, 86% of them appearing once. Source: CD8+ T cells sorted from blood, taken at week 34, from a patient treated with tofacitinib. The receptors originated from a human donor with alopecia areata. Each CDR3 is given with its conserved first and last residue. The D gene is left open where the match is weak. Clone size is not always given. Where it is, it says once, few, many or a class for expanded clones.

>.|TRBV2|TRBJ2-7|.
TGTGCCATCCTAGACATTTCCTACGAGCAGTACTTC
CAILDISYEQYF
>.|TRBV9|TRBJ2-1|.
TGTGCCAGCAGCGGGGGCAATGAGCAGTTCTTC
CASSGGNEQFF
>TRBD2|TRBV7-9|TRBJ2-7|.
TGTGCCAGCAGTCCCCCGGGCGGGGGTGACGAGCAGTACTTC
CASSPPGGGDEQYF
>TRBD1|TRBV19|TRBJ1-5|.
TGTGCCAGTGGGGACAGGGAATTAAACACGGGCCAGCCCCAGCATTTT
CASGDRELNTGQPQHF
>TRBD2|TRBV5-4|TRBJ2-7|.
TGTGCCAGCAGCCACACATCGGGAGGGCCGCACGAGCAGTACTTC
CASSHTSGGPHEQYF
>TRBD2|TRBV5-1|TRBJ2-1|few
TGCGCCAGCCGCGAACGGACTAGCTGGAATGAGCAGTTCTTC
CASRERTSWNEQFF
>.|TRBV27|TRBJ1-2|.
TGTGCCAGCAGTCCCGGATGGGAGGTCTATGGCTACACCTTC
CASSPGWEVYGYTF
>TRBD2|TRBV7-8|TRBJ2-7|.
TGTGCCAGCAGCTTACGCGGATTCCCGGGACTAGCGGGAGTTGATTCCTACGAGCAGTACTTC
CASSLRGFPGLAGVDSYEQYF
>TRBD2|TRBV30|TRBJ2-5|.
TGTGCCTGGAGAGGACCGGGACTAGTGGTGGAGACCCAGTACTTC
CAWRGPGLVVETQYF
>TRBD2|TRBV6-1|TRBJ2-1|.
TGTGCCAGCAGCTATGCGGGGGCCTACAATGAGCAGTTCTTC
CASSYAGAYNEQFF
>.|TRBV5-4|TRBJ2-5|.
TGTGCCAGCAGCTTGCCGGAACGGGAGACCCAGTACTTC
CASSLPERETQYF
>TRBD2|TRBV7-3|TRBJ2-1|.
TGTGCCAGCAGCCCGATTAGCGGGAGCTCCTACAATGAGCAGTTCTTC
CASSPISGSSYNEQFF
>.|TRBV27|TRBJ2-7|.
TGTGCCAGCAGTCCTCGGACGGGAAGCTACGAGCAGTACTTC
CASSPRTGSYEQYF
>.|TRBV9|TRBJ2-1|.
TGTGCCAGCAGCGTAGATGGGAACTACAATGAGCAGTTCTTC
CASSVDGNYNEQFF
>.|TRBV7-6|TRBJ1-1|.
TGTGCCAGCTTCGGGTCGTCGACTGAAGCTTTCTTT
CASFGSSTEAFF
>TRBD1|TRBV27|TRBJ2-7|.
TGTGCCAGCAGTTTAGGACAGGAGTACGAGCAGTACTTC
CASSLGQEYEQYF
>TRBD1|TRBV6-5|TRBJ2-3|.
TGTGCCAGCAGTCCCACAGGGGGCGGAGATACGCTGTATTTT
CASSPTGGGDTLYF
>.|TRBV7-9|TRBJ2-7|few
TGTGCCAGCAGCTTAGTCGGGAGCTCCTACGAGCAGTACTTC
CASSLVGSSYEQYF
>.|TRBV29-1|TRBJ2-7|.
TGCAGCGTTGGACAGAACTACGAGCAGTACTTC
CSVGQNYEQYF
>TRBD1|TRBV14|TRBJ1-2|once
TGTGCCAGCAGCCATACCGGGACAGGGGGTAACTATGGCTACACCTTC
CASSHTGTGGNYGYTF
>.|TRBV14|TRBJ1-4|.
TGTGCCAGCAGCCAAGAGTGGGGCCCCAATGAAAAACTGTTTTTT
CASSQEWGPNEKLFF
>.|TRBV7-9|TRBJ2-3|once
TGTGCCAAGTTACCCTGGGGTAGCGGAGTCACAGATACGCAGTATTTT
CAKLPWGSGVTDTQYF
>.|TRBV9|TRBJ1-1|.
TGTGCCAGCAGCGCGGACGGACTTGAGGTCTTT
CASSADGLEVF
>TRBD1|TRBV4-1|TRBJ2-7|once
TGCGCCAGCAGCCAAGTGACAGGGGTTCACGAGCAGTACTTC
CASSQVTGVHEQYF
>TRBD1|TRBV9|TRBJ1-2|.
TGTGCCAGCAGCGCCGACAGGGACGGCGGCTACACCTTC
CASSADRDGGYTF
>TRBD1|TRBV29-1|TRBJ2-7|.
TGCAGCGTTAGTAACAGGGGGGCCAGCTCCTACGAGCAGTACTTC
CSVSNRGASSYEQYF
>.|TRBV7-8|TRBJ2-5|.
TGTGCCAGCAGCTTAGTCTTGTGGGAGACCCAGTACTTC
CASSLVLWETQYF
>.|TRBV23-1|TRBJ2-7|.
TGCGCCAGCAGTCAAGACGGGACCGACTACGAGCAGTACTTC
CASSQDGTDYEQYF
>.|TRBV4-1|TRBJ1-5|.
TGCGCCAGCAGCCAAGTGTTTTCCAGGGGTCGCAATCAGCCCCAGCATTTT
CASSQVFSRGRNQPQHF
>.|TRBV19|TRBJ1-1|.
TGTGCCAGTAGTATCAGTAGGGGGATCATGAACACTGAAGCTTTCTTT
CASSISRGIMNTEAFF
>.|TRBV4-1|TRBJ2-1|.
TGCGCCAGCAGCCAGGGCCCCATAGCATCCGATGAGCAGTTCTTC
CASSQGPIASDEQFF
>TRBD2|TRBV5-1|TRBJ2-7|.
TGCGCCAGTTGCATGGACCCGGGGGGCTACGAGCAGTACTTC
CASCMDPGGYEQYF
>TRBD1|TRBV5-6|TRBJ2-7|once
TGTGCCAGCAGCCCAGGGACAGGGGGTCGGTACTTC
CASSPGTGGRYF
>.|TRBV29-1|TRBJ1-2|once
TGCAGCGCTGGTACAGACGTATATGGCTACACCTTC
CSAGTDVYGYTF
>TRBD1|TRBV10-3|TRBJ2-2|.
TGTGCCACCCGCGGGACAGGGGGAAAAACCGGGGAGCTGTTTTTT
CATRGTGGKTGELFF
>TRBD2|TRBV7-6|TRBJ2-7|.
TGTGCCAGCAGCTTGGCTAGCGGACCCTCCTACGAGCAGTACTTC
CASSLASGPSYEQYF
>TRBD2|TRBV7-9|TRBJ2-1|few
TGTGCCAGCAGCTTCCGGGTGGGACTAGCGGGGTTCTTCAATGAGCAGTTCTTC
CASSFRVGLAGFFNEQFF
>.|TRBV5-1|TRBJ1-1|.
TGCGCCAGCAGCTTGGGGAGTGAAGCTTTCTTT
CASSLGSEAFF
>TRBD1|TRBV27|TRBJ2-1|.
TGTGCCAGCAGTTTATCGGTAGGGGGCGCATACAATGAGCAGTTCTTC
CASSLSVGGAYNEQFF
>.|TRBV29-1|TRBJ2-1|.
TGCAGCGTTGATTCAGTAGAGCGTAACTACAATGAGCAGTTCTTC
CSVDSVERNYNEQFF
>.|TRBV7-9|TRBJ1-5|.
TGTGCCAGCAGCTTAGCAGGGGGTCCTTATAGCAATCAGCCCCAGCATTTT
CASSLAGGPYSNQPQHF
>.|TRBV4-1|TRBJ2-3|.
TGCGCCAGCAGCCAACCCAGCACAGATACGCAGTATTTT
CASSQPSTDTQYF
>.|TRBV4-2|TRBJ2-1|few
TGTGCCAGCAGCTACAATGAGCAGTTCTTC
CASSYNEQFF
>.|TRBV7-9|TRBJ1-1|few
TGTGCCAGCAGCTTAGCCGGGGGCGCTGAAGCTTTCTTT
CASSLAGGAEAFF
>TRBD1|TRBV15|TRBJ2-4|once
TGTGCCACCAGCAGAGAAAGGGGGCTTGGCAAAAACATTCAGTACTTC
CATSRERGLGKNIQYF
>.|TRBV2|TRBJ2-5|.
TGTGCCAGCAGTGAAGCGCTTCTGGATGTCCAAGAGACCCAGTACTTC
CASSEALLDVQETQYF